This is a list of T cell receptor beta chains from one sample in a study of vaccination and CD4 T cells after COVID-19. MiXCR, applied by TCRdb to the PCR reads, yields one record per CDR3 protein. The data show fewer than 20,000 distinct CDR3 sequences, less than 65% seen once. Here the sequenced sample was CD4+ T cells from blood, taken after SARS-CoV-2 vaccination. These receptors were taken from a human donor who had recovered from COVID-19. The CDR3 runs from the conserved cysteine through the conserved F or W. D genes are given only for firm matches. Clone size, where shown, is once, few, many, or a class for clones that have expanded.

V: TRBV19; size: -; D: -; J: TRBJ2-2; CDR3: CASSISSGELFF; DNA: TGTGCCAGTAGTATATCTAGTGGGGAGCTGTTTTTT
V: TRBV6-1; size: -; D: TRBD1; J: TRBJ2-3; CDR3: CASTRSRDRSTDTQYF; DNA: TGTGCCAGCACCCGGTCCCGGGACAGGAGCACAGATACGCAGTATTTT
V: TRBV7-2; size: -; D: -; J: TRBJ2-7; CDR3: CASSLLHRVFNEQYF; DNA: TGTGCCAGCAGCTTACTTCACAGGGTATTCAACGAGCAGTACTTC
V: TRBV7-2; size: -; D: -; J: TRBJ2-5; CDR3: CASSLDWETQYF; DNA: TGTGCCAGCAGCTTAGACTGGGAGACCCAGTACTTC
V: TRBV7-2; size: -; D: -; J: TRBJ2-2; CDR3: CASRHGRRGANTGELFF; DNA: TGTGCCAGCAGGCACGGTAGGCGGGGCGCGAACACCGGGGAGCTGTTTTTT
V: TRBV24-1; size: -; D: TRBD2; J: TRBJ2-2; CDR3: CATSDLGREGNGELFF; DNA: TGTGCCACCAGTGATTTAGGCAGGGAGGGTAACGGGGAGCTGTTTTTT
V: TRBV28; size: -; D: TRBD2; J: TRBJ2-1; CDR3: CASSLFFGLAGVSEQFF; DNA: TGTGCCAGCAGTTTATTTTTTGGGCTAGCGGGAGTTTCTGAGCAGTTCTTC
V: TRBV2; size: -; D: TRBD2; J: TRBJ2-3; CDR3: CASSKLAGATDTQYF; DNA: TGTGCCAGCAGTAAACTAGCGGGAGCTACAGATACGCAGTATTTT
V: TRBV7-9; size: few; D: -; J: TRBJ1-6; CDR3: CASSLMANSPLHF; DNA: TGTGCCAGCAGCTTAATGGCGAATTCACCCCTCCACTTT
V: TRBV28; size: -; D: -; J: TRBJ1-1; CDR3: CASSLLGARNTEALF; DNA: TGTGCCAGCAGTTTACTAGGGGCCCGGAACACTGAAGCTCTCTTT
V: TRBV7-9; size: -; D: TRBD2; J: TRBJ2-2; CDR3: CASTNRAGDGELFF; DNA: TGTGCCAGCACCAACAGAGCGGGGGACGGGGAGCTGTTTTTT
V: TRBV27; size: -; D: TRBD1; J: TRBJ2-1; CDR3: CASSPQRPGTGLNNEQFF; DNA: TGTGCCAGCAGTCCCCAGAGACCCGGGACAGGGCTCAACAATGAGCAGTTCTTC
V: TRBV27; size: once; D: -; J: TRBJ2-3; CDR3: CASSLWGAGTDTQYF; DNA: TGTGCCAGCAGTTTATGGGGAGCTGGCACAGATACGCAGTATTTT